One and the same sample provided the 23 T cell receptor beta chains below, sequenced in a study of cytomegalovirus exposure and HLA in healthy donors. Sequencing was performed with immunoSEQ multiplex PCR; in TCRdb, only in-frame clones are kept and a portion is missing. The top ten clones hold about 3% of a sample with 70,000 to 90,000 clones, around 81% of them seen once. Sequencing used PBMCs. The receptors originated from a man aged 25 to 40 in good health and CMV-seronegative.

V is TRBV27 and J is TRBJ2-2; the match to TRBD2 covers 11 bases. J gave up 5 bases and V 0 bases, and 11 bases lay outside the gene matches. Germline CDR1 MNHEY, CDR2 SMNVEV (reference sequence). The CDR3 has 19 residues. Here the CDR3 reads CASSLSRSITSGSTGELFF. The DNA for the CDR3 is TGTGCCAGCAGTTTATCGCGTTCAATTACTAGCGGGAGTACCGGGGAGCTGTTTTTT.

The chain has TRBV7-8 and TRBJ2-7; D perhaps matches TRBD1 (5 bases). Trimming stripped 5 bases from V and 4 bases from J, with 18 bases between. The CDR3 contains 15 residues. The V gene's germline CDR1 is SGHVS and CDR2 FQNEAQ. CDR3 residues: CASSRIEGDTYEQYF. CDR3 bases: TGTGCCAGCAGCCGTATCGAAGGGGATACTTACGAGCAGTACTTC.

The rearrangement joins TRBV2 to TRBJ1-2, with D possibly matching TRBD1 (6 bases). Trimming pared 2 bases from V and 7 bases from J, leaving 11 bases between. Germline V CDR1 and CDR2: SNHLY, FYNNEI. This CDR3 comprises 13 residues. The CDR3 DNA reads as TGTGCCAGCAGTGAAATAGGGGGTGGTGGCTACACCTTC. Its translation is CASSEIGGGGYTF. The full variable domain, rest sourced from reference TRBV2 and TRBJ1-2, is EPEVTQTPSHQVTQMGQEVILRCVPISNHLYFYWYRQILGQKVEFLVSFYNNEISEKSEIFDDQFSVERPDGSNFTLKIRSTKLEDSAMYFCASSEIGGGGYTFGSGTRLTVV.

This rearrangement joins TRBV6-5 to TRBJ1-1, with 9 bases identical to TRBD1. The CDR3 is 14 amino acids. Germline CDR1 MNHEY, CDR2 SVGAGI. V trimming: 4 bases; J trimming: 4 bases; junction bases outside the gene matches: 4. This CDR3 reads CASSSGQGITEAFF. CDR3 in DNA: TGTGCCAGCAGTTCAGGACAGGGGATCACTGAAGCTTTCTTT.

V is TRBV7-3 and J is TRBJ2-2, with TRBD1 as a possible D gene (7 bases). Germline CDR1 is SGHTA and CDR2 is FQGTGA. Trimming removed 3 bases from V and 2 bases from J, with 16 bases in between. This CDR3 has 17 amino acids. The CDR3 reads CASSFFPQGGNTGELFF. The DNA for the CDR3 is TGTGCCAGCAGCTTTTTCCCGCAGGGGGGAAACACCGGGGAGCTGTTTTTT.

The rearrangement links TRBV5-5 to TRBJ1-4, with D possibly being TRBD1 (5 bases). Per the germline V gene, CDR1 is SGHKS and CDR2 is YYEKEE (reference sequence). V lost 6 bases, J lost 3 bases, and 18 bases lay in between. This CDR3 has 16 residues. CDR3 amino acids: CASTRGSGTANEKLFF. The CDR3 DNA is TGTGCCAGCACCCGGGGGTCCGGGACGGCTAATGAAAAACTGTTTTTT.

V usage is TRBV4-1 and J usage is TRBJ1-4, with D unclear. Trimming removed 1 base from V and 7 bases from J, with 22 bases in between. The germline V gene encodes CDR1 MGHRA and CDR2 YSYEKL. CDR3 length: 18 amino acids. The CDR3 DNA is TGCGCCAGCAGCCAAGTTAATTTAGGGTGGAGGCGCGGTGAAAAACTGTTTTTT. Translated, it gives CASSQVNLGWRRGEKLFF.

V is TRBV7-9 and J is TRBJ1-2, with D tentatively TRBD1 (5 bases). CDR3 length equals 15 residues. Germline V gene sequence: CDR1 SEHNR, CDR2 FQNEAQ (reference sequence). Trimming took 5 bases from V and 9 from J, leaving 22 bases between them. The CDR3 here is CASSLGTSSLVRYTF. CDR3 nucleotide sequence: TGTGCCAGCAGCCTGGGGACTTCCTCCCTTGTTCGCTACACCTTC.

This chain uses TRBV30 with TRBJ2-3, with no clear D. V lost 4 bases and J lost 2, with 10 bases in between. In germline, CDR1 is GTSNPN, CDR2 SVGIG (reference sequence). CDR3 length: 13 amino acids. For the CDR3, the DNA is TGTGCCTGGATAGCCAGAAACACAGATACGCAGTATTTT. Amino acid sequence: CAWIARNTDTQYF.

V usage is TRBV5-1 and J usage is TRBJ1-6, with D perhaps matching TRBD1 (6 bases). V gave up 5 bases and J gave up 7 bases, with 10 bases separating them. The CDR3 is 13 amino acids. Germline V CDR1 and CDR2: SGHRS, YFSETQ. The CDR3 nucleotides are TGCGCCAGCAGACAGGGAGAAAATTCACCCCTCCACTTT. This sequence encodes CASRQGENSPLHF. The whole variable domain, filled in from reference TRBV5-1 and TRBJ1-6, reads KAGVTQTPRYLIKTRGQQVTLSCSPISGHRSVSWYQQTPGQGLQFLFEYFSETQRNKGNFPGRFSGRQFSNSRSEMNVSTLELGDSALYLCASRQGENSPLHFGNGTRLTVT.

The V call is TRBV25-1, the J call TRBJ2-3; possibly TRBD2 for D (5 bases). Germline lookup yields CDR1 MGHDK and CDR2 SYGVNS. This CDR3 is built from 15 residues. V was cut by 5 bases and J by 3 bases, with 15 bases left in between. CDR3: CASSRPGVGTDTQYF. As DNA, the CDR3 is TGTGCCAGCAGTAGGCCCGGGGTGGGAACAGATACGCAGTATTTT.

The chain combines TRBV6-4 with TRBJ2-3; D is perhaps TRBD1 (5 bases). Trimming pared 0 bases from V and 1 base from J, leaving 8 bases between. There are 15 residues in the CDR3. The germline gives CDR1 MRHNA, CDR2 SNTAGT. CDR3 sequence: CASSDSVGGTDTQYF. Here the CDR3 DNA reads TGTGCCAGCAGTGACTCCGTAGGGGGCACAGATACGCAGTATTTT.

The CDR3 bases are TGTGCCAGTAGTTTAACGACAACGGACTATGGCTACACCTTC. This sequence encodes CASSLTTTDYGYTF. J is TRBJ1-2 and V is TRBV19; D remains ambiguous. This CDR3 comprises 14 residues. V lost 5 bases, J lost 3 bases, and 13 bases lay in between. Per the germline V gene, CDR1 is LNHDA and CDR2 is SQIVND (reference sequence).

The V gene is TRBV21-1, the J gene TRBJ2-3; TRBD1 is taken as the D call from the table, unchecked against the DNA. TRBV21-1 is a pseudogene locus. CDR3 length: 16 residues. The CDR3: CASIPSRQGATDTQYF. The CDR3 nucleotides are TGTGCCAGCATCCCCTCTCGACAGGGGGCAACAGATACGCAGTATTTT.

This clone was recorded a few times. This rearrangement joins TRBV2 to TRBJ1-5; 9 nucleotides agree with TRBD1. The CDR3 is 14 residues long. V gave up 7 bases and J gave up 3 bases; unmatched junction bases: 4. The germline gives CDR1 SNHLY, CDR2 FYNNEI. CDR3 sequence (DNA): TGTGCCAGCACGGGGACAGGGCCCAATCAGCCCCAGCATTTT. Its protein is CASTGTGPNQPQHF. The full variable domain, in which reference TRBV2 and TRBJ1-5 provide the parts outside the CDR3, is EPEVTQTPSHQVTQMGQEVILRCVPISNHLYFYWYRQILGQKVEFLVSFYNNEISEKSEIFDDQFSVERPDGSNFTLKIRSTKLEDSAMYFCASTGTGPNQPQHFGDGTRLSIL.

V and J are TRBV7-2 and TRBJ2-2; D unresolved. V was clipped by 1 base and J by 7 bases, with 4 bases between them. Per germline, CDR1 SGHTA and CDR2 FQGNSA. CDR3 length: 12 amino acids. CDR3 amino acids: CASSLVYGELFF. CDR3 bases: TGTGCCAGCAGCTTAGTATACGGGGAGCTGTTTTTT. Filled out from reference TRBV7-2 and TRBJ2-2, the complete variable domain reads GAGVSQSPSNKVTEKGKDVELRCDPISGHTALYWYRQSLGQGLEFLIYFQGNSAPDKSGLPSDRFSAERTGGSVSTLTIQRTQQEDSAVYLCASSLVYGELFFGEGSRLTVL.

V gene TRBV28 combines with J gene TRBJ1-2; no clear D. There are 12 residues in the CDR3. Germline V lookup: CDR1 MDHEN, CDR2 SYDVKM. V dropped 5 bases and J dropped 5 bases, with 9 bases sitting between them. DNA of the CDR3: TGTGCCAGCAGTCGATCAGGTTATGGCTACACCTTC. The encoded protein is CASSRSGYGYTF.

To note about this clone: Other DNA sequences of this sample code for an identical CDR3. The chain joins TRBV6-5 to TRBJ1-6; TRBD1 aligns across 7 bases. This CDR3 contains 14 residues. CDR1 and CDR2 from the germline V gene are MNHEY and SVGAGI. Trimming took 5 bases from V and 7 from J; bases not matched to a gene: 5. The CDR3 nucleotides are TGTGCCAGCAGTCCGGACAGGATCAATTCACCCCTCCACTTT. Protein sequence: CASSPDRINSPLHF.

The chain uses TRBV30 and TRBJ2-1, with D perhaps TRBD2 (5 bases). The V end was cut by 4 bases, the J end by 5 bases, with 15 bases between. The germline CDR1 and CDR2 sequences are GTSNPN and SVGIG (reference sequence). The CDR3 length is 14 residues. CDR3 loop: CAWKVPGLNNEQFF. CDR3 DNA sequence: TGTGCCTGGAAAGTCCCGGGATTGAACAATGAGCAGTTCTTC.

This rearrangement joins TRBV6-5 to TRBJ1-1, with D hard to call. Germline V gene data show CDR1 as MNHEY and CDR2 as SVGAGI. The ends were cut back, 0 bases at V and 1 base at J, with 9 bases in the middle. This CDR3 contains 15 residues. The chain's CDR3 is CASSYSLLQNTEAFF. The CDR3 DNA reads TGTGCCAGCAGTTACTCCCTACTACAGAACACTGAAGCTTTCTTT.

The chain joins TRBV5-4 to TRBJ1-3; 7 nucleotides line up with TRBD1. CDR1 and CDR2 from the germline V gene are SGHNT and YYREEE (reference sequence). J lost 9 bases, V lost 4 bases, and 7 bases had no gene match. The CDR3 loop spans 13 amino acids. For the CDR3, the DNA is TGTGCCAGCAGCGTTGGACAGGACGGCACCATATATTTT. This codes for CASSVGQDGTIYF.

This chain links TRBV10-3 with TRBJ2-7; 8 nucleotides agree with TRBD1. J was trimmed by 0 bases and V by 6 bases; bases with no gene match: 13. The length of the CDR3 is 17 residues. From germline, CDR1 is ENHRY and CDR2 SYGVKD. The CDR3 region is CAISLGTGQESSYEQYF. The CDR3 region has the DNA TGTGCCATCAGCCTAGGGACAGGACAAGAGAGCTCCTACGAGCAGTACTTC.

The chain carries TRBV30 and TRBJ2-1, with D uncertain. Deletions cut 0 bases from V and 6 bases from J, with 3 bases between. The CDR3 length is 11 residues. CDR1 is GTSNPN, CDR2 SVGIG, per germline (reference sequence). CDR3 DNA: TGTGCCTGGAGTGTGAGCAATGAGCAGTTCTTC. It yields the protein CAWSVSNEQFF.